This T cell receptor beta chain originates from a study of T cell responses to AZD1222 COVID-19 vaccine. Measured with immunoSEQ multiplex PCR; TCRdb has only the in-frame clones, and not every one. The sample lists more than 95,000 clones, 75% to 90% seen once, with 5% to 6% in the top ten. V lost 5 bases and J 0 bases, leaving 11 bases between the germline ends. CDR1 SGHNT and CDR2 YENEEA come from the germline V gene. There are 15 residues in the CDR3. The chain joins TRBV11-3 to TRBJ1-3; D is unresolved. This material consisted of peripheral blood, taken on day 0 of AZD1222 vaccination. The sequence was obtained from an adult in good health. The CDR3 nucleotides read TGTGCCAGCAGCCCCCACAAGAACTCTGGAAACACCATATATTTT. It codes for CASSPHKNSGNTIYF.